The rows below give T cell receptor beta chains drawn from one sample of a study of blood T cell repertoires in COVID-19. TCRdb's table, derived via immunoSEQ multiplex PCR, lists solely in-frame clones and lacks some. The sample consists of about 410,000 clones, about nine tenths of them appearing once. The specimen sequenced was PBMCs or T cells enriched from blood (not recorded which). These receptor sequences come from a woman in her 30s who had recovered from COVID-19. Both conserved end residues are part of each CDR3. D genes are given only for firm matches. Expanded clones are given a class, and other clones once, few, many or no size at all.

v_gene: TRBV10-3; j_gene: TRBJ1-1; len: 15; abundance: NA; d_gene: TRBD1; CDR3nt: TGTGCCATCAGTGAGTCGGGGACAGTTAACACTGAAGCTTTCTTT; CDR3aa: CAISESGTVNTEAFF
v_gene: TRBV28; j_gene: TRBJ2-3; len: 19; abundance: NA; d_gene: TRBD1; CDR3nt: TGTGCCAGCAGTCGACATTCCGGGACAGGGGAAATCCTTTCAGATACGCAGTATTTT; CDR3aa: CASSRHSGTGEILSDTQYF
v_gene: TRBV2; j_gene: TRBJ1-5; len: 15; abundance: NA; d_gene: NA; CDR3nt: TGTGCCAGCAGTGAGGGCAGGGTTAATAATCAGCCCCAGCATTTT; CDR3aa: CASSEGRVNNQPQHF
v_gene: TRBV12-3/TRBV12-4; j_gene: TRBJ2-7; len: 12; abundance: NA; d_gene: NA; CDR3nt: TGTGCCAGCAGTTATGGCACCTACGAGCAGTACTTC; CDR3aa: CASSYGTYEQYF
v_gene: TRBV11-2; j_gene: TRBJ1-2; len: 17; abundance: NA; d_gene: NA; CDR3nt: TGTGCCAGCAGCTTAGATTCCCGACAGGTTACTAACTATGGCTACACCTTC; CDR3aa: CASSLDSRQVTNYGYTF
v_gene: TRBV11-2; j_gene: TRBJ1-2; len: 14; abundance: NA; d_gene: NA; CDR3nt: TGTGCCAGCAGCCCCCCGGGAAATGTGGGCGGCTACACCTTC; CDR3aa: CASSPPGNVGGYTF
v_gene: TRBV5-8; j_gene: TRBJ2-2; len: 16; abundance: NA; d_gene: TRBD2; CDR3nt: TGTGCCAGCAGCTTCTTGACTAGCGGGAGTTCCGGGGAGCTGTTTTTT; CDR3aa: CASSFLTSGSSGELFF
v_gene: TRBV2; j_gene: TRBJ1-2; len: 12; abundance: NA; d_gene: NA; CDR3nt: TGTGCCAGCAGGCGGGATAACTATGGCTACACCTTC; CDR3aa: CASRRDNYGYTF
v_gene: TRBV7-2; j_gene: TRBJ2-2; len: 16; abundance: once; d_gene: TRBD1; CDR3nt: TGTGCCAGCAGCTTGCAGGGACAGGGCAACACCGGGGAGCTGTTTTTT; CDR3aa: CASSLQGQGNTGELFF
v_gene: TRBV18; j_gene: TRBJ1-1; len: 14; abundance: few; d_gene: NA; CDR3nt: TGTGCCAGCTCACCAGGGGGGAGGAACACTGAAGCTTTCTTT; CDR3aa: CASSPGGRNTEAFF
v_gene: TRBV11-2; j_gene: TRBJ2-4; len: 16; abundance: NA; d_gene: TRBD2; CDR3nt: TGTGCCAGCAGCTTAGTCCCTAGCGGGAGAGGAGACATTCAGTACTTC; CDR3aa: CASSLVPSGRGDIQYF
v_gene: TRBV5-6; j_gene: TRBJ1-1; len: 15; abundance: once; d_gene: NA; CDR3nt: TGTGCCAGCAGCTTGGTTCGGCAGGGGAACACTGAAGCTTTCTTT; CDR3aa: CASSLVRQGNTEAFF
v_gene: TRBV6-7; j_gene: TRBJ1-2; len: 12; abundance: once; d_gene: NA; CDR3nt: TGTGCCAGCAGACCTTGTGTGCGGGGCTACACCTTC; CDR3aa: CASRPCVRGYTF
v_gene: TRBV19; j_gene: TRBJ2-7; len: 14; abundance: NA; d_gene: NA; CDR3nt: TGTGCCAGTAGTATCGAGGGTTTTCCCTACGAGCAGTACTTC; CDR3aa: CASSIEGFPYEQYF
v_gene: TRBV13; j_gene: TRBJ2-5; len: 17; abundance: NA; d_gene: TRBD1; CDR3nt: TGTGCCAGCAGCCGCCGCTCCGGGACAGGGGGTGGGGAGACCCAGTACTTC; CDR3aa: CASSRRSGTGGGETQYF
v_gene: TRBV19; j_gene: TRBJ2-4; len: 17; abundance: NA; d_gene: TRBD1; CDR3nt: TGTGCCAGTAGTTACCCCTCAAGGGACAGGGAAAGTGGCATTCAGTACTTC; CDR3aa: CASSYPSRDRESGIQYF
v_gene: TRBV24-1; j_gene: TRBJ2-7; len: 13; abundance: NA; d_gene: NA; CDR3nt: TGTGCCACCAGTGGAGGGAGTTCCTACGAGCAGTACTTC; CDR3aa: CATSGGSSYEQYF
v_gene: TRBV2; j_gene: TRBJ2-7; len: 16; abundance: NA; d_gene: NA; CDR3nt: TGTGCCAGCAGTGATTTATCGGGAGTCCACTCCTACGAGCAGTACTTC; CDR3aa: CASSDLSGVHSYEQYF
v_gene: TRBV5-6; j_gene: TRBJ1-2; len: 13; abundance: NA; d_gene: NA; CDR3nt: TGTGCCAGCAGCAGAGAGGGTATTGGTGGCTACACCTTC; CDR3aa: CASSREGIGGYTF
v_gene: TRBV27; j_gene: TRBJ2-1; len: 14; abundance: NA; d_gene: NA; CDR3nt: TGTGCCAGCAGTTTATATGCCGGTAACAATGAGCAGTTCTTC; CDR3aa: CASSLYAGNNEQFF
v_gene: TRBV28; j_gene: TRBJ2-7; len: 15; abundance: NA; d_gene: TRBD1; CDR3nt: TGTGCCAGCCTTGCAGGAGGGACAGGGCTCTACGAGCAGTACTTC; CDR3aa: CASLAGGTGLYEQYF
v_gene: TRBV19; j_gene: TRBJ2-5; len: 18; abundance: NA; d_gene: TRBD2; CDR3nt: TGTGCCAGTAGTAAGCGGGTAGCGGGGGGGCGAGAACAAGAGACCCAGTACTTC; CDR3aa: CASSKRVAGGREQETQYF
v_gene: TRBV19; j_gene: TRBJ1-5; len: 10; abundance: NA; d_gene: NA; CDR3nt: TGTGCCAGTGGCCAGGTGCCCCAGCATTTT; CDR3aa: CASGQVPQHF
v_gene: TRBV7-3; j_gene: TRBJ2-7; len: 14; abundance: NA; d_gene: NA; CDR3nt: TGTGCCAGCAGCTTAGCTGGGGCCCCCTACGAGCAGTACTTC; CDR3aa: CASSLAGAPYEQYF
v_gene: TRBV27; j_gene: TRBJ1-2; len: 16; abundance: NA; d_gene: NA; CDR3nt: TGTGCCAGCAGTTTATCTCAGGGCACCTTGCTCTATGGCTACACCTTC; CDR3aa: CASSLSQGTLLYGYTF
v_gene: TRBV7-2; j_gene: TRBJ1-2; len: 16; abundance: NA; d_gene: NA; CDR3nt: TGTGCCAGCAGCTTAGTGTCGCGGGGAAGGAGTGTTGGCTACACCTTC; CDR3aa: CASSLVSRGRSVGYTF
v_gene: TRBV7-3; j_gene: TRBJ2-5; len: 15; abundance: NA; d_gene: TRBD2; CDR3nt: TGTGCCAGCAGCTTGACTAGCGGGAGATGGGAGACCCAGTACTTC; CDR3aa: CASSLTSGRWETQYF
v_gene: TRBV2; j_gene: TRBJ2-5; len: 15; abundance: NA; d_gene: NA; CDR3nt: TGTGCCAGCAGCCAGGGTTACGGACAACAAGAGACCCAGTACTTC; CDR3aa: CASSQGYGQQETQYF
v_gene: TRBV4-2; j_gene: TRBJ1-1; len: 16; abundance: once; d_gene: NA; CDR3nt: TGTGCCAGCAGCCAAGAGGGAAGGGGCTGGAACACTGAAGCTTTCTTT; CDR3aa: CASSQEGRGWNTEAFF
v_gene: TRBV30; j_gene: TRBJ2-1; len: 14; abundance: NA; d_gene: TRBD2; CDR3nt: TGTGCCTGGAGTATGGCGGGGGCCTACAATGAGCAGTTCTTC; CDR3aa: CAWSMAGAYNEQFF
v_gene: TRBV3-1/TRBV3-2; j_gene: TRBJ1-1; len: 17; abundance: NA; d_gene: TRBD1; CDR3nt: TGTGCCAGCAGCCAGTCGGGTCCAGGGGGGATGAACACTGAAGCTTTCTTT; CDR3aa: CASSQSGPGGMNTEAFF
v_gene: TRBV28; j_gene: TRBJ1-5; len: 15; abundance: NA; d_gene: TRBD1; CDR3nt: TGTGCCAGCAGTTATTACAGGGGGAACAATCAGCCCCAGCATTTT; CDR3aa: CASSYYRGNNQPQHF
v_gene: TRBV5-5; j_gene: TRBJ1-3; len: 17; abundance: once; d_gene: TRBD1; CDR3nt: TGTGCCAGCAGCTTGGCCTTCTGGACAGGGGCGAGAAACACCATATATTTT; CDR3aa: CASSLAFWTGARNTIYF
v_gene: TRBV5-1; j_gene: TRBJ2-5; len: 18; abundance: NA; d_gene: TRBD1; CDR3nt: TGCGCCAGCAGCCACAAAGCGCGGACAGGGGTGAACCAAGAGACCCAGTACTTC; CDR3aa: CASSHKARTGVNQETQYF
v_gene: TRBV7-6; j_gene: TRBJ2-7; len: 13; abundance: NA; d_gene: NA; CDR3nt: TGTGCCAGCAGCTTAAGACGAGGGATCGAGCAGTACTTC; CDR3aa: CASSLRRGIEQYF
v_gene: TRBV19; j_gene: TRBJ2-1; len: 14; abundance: NA; d_gene: TRBD2; CDR3nt: TGTGCCAGTAGTATACCAGCGGGGAGTGATGAGCAGTTCTTC; CDR3aa: CASSIPAGSDEQFF
v_gene: TRBV11-2; j_gene: TRBJ2-7; len: 13; abundance: NA; d_gene: NA; CDR3nt: TGTGCCAGCAGGACCGGGGAATCCTACGAGCAGTACTTC; CDR3aa: CASRTGESYEQYF
v_gene: TRBV7-6; j_gene: TRBJ2-2; len: 13; abundance: NA; d_gene: NA; CDR3nt: TGTGCCAGCAGCCTTACAATTACCGGGGAGCTGTTTTTT; CDR3aa: CASSLTITGELFF
v_gene: TRBV11-2; j_gene: TRBJ2-1; len: 16; abundance: NA; d_gene: NA; CDR3nt: TGTGCCAGCAGCTTATATTCGGGTCCTTTCTACAATGAGCAGTTCTTC; CDR3aa: CASSLYSGPFYNEQFF
v_gene: TRBV2; j_gene: TRBJ2-7; len: 17; abundance: NA; d_gene: TRBD2; CDR3nt: TGTGCCAGCAGTCCCCCCGTAGCGGGAGTGAAACATTACGAGCAGTACTTC; CDR3aa: CASSPPVAGVKHYEQYF
v_gene: TRBV2; j_gene: TRBJ2-3; len: 15; abundance: NA; d_gene: TRBD1; CDR3nt: TGTGCCAGCAGGAATGACAGGGGGCGCACAGATACGCAGTATTTT; CDR3aa: CASRNDRGRTDTQYF
v_gene: TRBV5-1; j_gene: TRBJ2-5; len: 17; abundance: NA; d_gene: TRBD2; CDR3nt: TGCGCCAGCAGCTTGGAGGCTAGCGGGGGGTTTAAAGAGACCCAGTACTTC; CDR3aa: CASSLEASGGFKETQYF
v_gene: TRBV19; j_gene: TRBJ1-3; len: 16; abundance: few; d_gene: NA; CDR3nt: TGTGCCAGTAGTGTAGGGACACCGGACTCTGGAAACACCATATATTTT; CDR3aa: CASSVGTPDSGNTIYF
v_gene: TRBV10-3; j_gene: TRBJ2-2; len: 16; abundance: NA; d_gene: TRBD1; CDR3nt: TGTGCCATCAGTGGACCGGGACAGGGGGGTTCCGGGGAGCTGTTTTTT; CDR3aa: CAISGPGQGGSGELFF
v_gene: TRBV4-1; j_gene: TRBJ2-7; len: 14; abundance: NA; d_gene: NA; CDR3nt: TGCGCCAGCAGCCAAGTAGCGGAATCCTACGAGCAGTACTTC; CDR3aa: CASSQVAESYEQYF
v_gene: TRBV19; j_gene: TRBJ2-1; len: 16; abundance: NA; d_gene: NA; CDR3nt: TGTGCCAGTAGTATAAGTAGGGGACAAAACTACAATGAGCAGTTCTTC; CDR3aa: CASSISRGQNYNEQFF
v_gene: TRBV7-3; j_gene: TRBJ2-7; len: 14; abundance: NA; d_gene: TRBD2; CDR3nt: TGTGCCAGCAGTTCGACCGGGACTAGCGTGTTTTGGTACTTC; CDR3aa: CASSSTGTSVFWYF
v_gene: TRBV18; j_gene: TRBJ1-1; len: 15; abundance: NA; d_gene: NA; CDR3nt: TGTGCCAGCTCACCACCGAGCAGTCACGGAGGTGAAGCTTTCTTT; CDR3aa: CASSPPSSHGGEAFF
v_gene: TRBV5-1; j_gene: TRBJ2-7; len: 15; abundance: once; d_gene: NA; CDR3nt: TGCGCCAGCAGCTTGGTGCGGGGGCTCGTCTACGAGCAGTACTTC; CDR3aa: CASSLVRGLVYEQYF
v_gene: TRBV24-1; j_gene: TRBJ2-5; len: 15; abundance: NA; d_gene: NA; CDR3nt: TGTGCCACCAGTGATCTTAGGGGCGGGATGGAGACCCAGTACTTC; CDR3aa: CATSDLRGGMETQYF
v_gene: TRBV5-4; j_gene: TRBJ2-3; len: 16; abundance: NA; d_gene: TRBD2; CDR3nt: TGTGCCAGCAGCTCTATAGCGGGGGGGACCACAGATACGCAGTATTTT; CDR3aa: CASSSIAGGTTDTQYF
v_gene: TRBV11-2; j_gene: TRBJ2-7; len: 14; abundance: NA; d_gene: NA; CDR3nt: TGTGCCAGCAGCCCCAGGTACCGCTCCTACGAGCAGTACTTC; CDR3aa: CASSPRYRSYEQYF
v_gene: TRBV29-1; j_gene: TRBJ1-1; len: 14; abundance: NA; d_gene: TRBD1; CDR3nt: TGCAGCGTTGATAGGACAGGAGGGGGTACTGAAGCTTTCTTT; CDR3aa: CSVDRTGGGTEAFF
v_gene: TRBV28; j_gene: TRBJ2-6; len: 18; abundance: once; d_gene: TRBD1; CDR3nt: TGTGCCAGCAGTTCCGGGACAGGGGGCATCTCTGGGGCCAACGTCCTGACTTTC; CDR3aa: CASSSGTGGISGANVLTF
v_gene: TRBV10-2; j_gene: TRBJ1-4; len: 11; abundance: NA; d_gene: NA; CDR3nt: TGCGCCAGCAGTGACAGGAAAAAACTGTTTTTT; CDR3aa: CASSDRKKLFF